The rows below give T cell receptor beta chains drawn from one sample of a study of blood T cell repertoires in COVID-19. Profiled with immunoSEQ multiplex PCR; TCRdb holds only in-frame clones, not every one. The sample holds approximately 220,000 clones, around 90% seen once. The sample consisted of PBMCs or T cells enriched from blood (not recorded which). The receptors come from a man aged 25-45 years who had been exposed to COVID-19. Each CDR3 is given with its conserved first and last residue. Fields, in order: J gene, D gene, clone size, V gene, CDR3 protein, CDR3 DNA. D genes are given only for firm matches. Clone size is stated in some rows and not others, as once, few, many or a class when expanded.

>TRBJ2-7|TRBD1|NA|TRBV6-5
CASSYGRGSSEQYF
TGTGCCAGCAGTTACGGCAGGGGGTCATCCGAGCAGTACTTC
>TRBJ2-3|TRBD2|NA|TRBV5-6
CASSFELSGGDIFTQYF
TGTGCCAGCAGCTTTGAGCTAAGCGGGGGGGACATCTTTACGCAGTATTTT
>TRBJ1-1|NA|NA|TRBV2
CASSDPGQTNTEAFF
TGTGCCAGCAGTGACCCCGGACAGACGAACACTGAAGCTTTCTTT
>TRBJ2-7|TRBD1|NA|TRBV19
CASRSRDRDYEQYF
TGTGCCAGTAGAAGCCGGGACAGGGACTACGAGCAGTACTTC
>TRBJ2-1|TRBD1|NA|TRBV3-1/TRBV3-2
CASSPTGGATGNEQFF
TGTGCCAGCAGCCCCACAGGGGGCGCAACGGGCAATGAGCAGTTCTTC
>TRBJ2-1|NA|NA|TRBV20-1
CKTQGSEQFF
TGCAAGACTCAGGGCAGTGAGCAGTTCTTC
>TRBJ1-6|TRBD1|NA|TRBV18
CASSPGDRESAPLHF
TGTGCCAGCTCACCAGGTGACAGGGAATCAGCACCCCTCCACTTT
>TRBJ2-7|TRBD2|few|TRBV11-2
CASTQQTSGAYEQYF
TGTGCCAGCACACAACAAACTAGCGGGGCCTACGAGCAGTACTTC
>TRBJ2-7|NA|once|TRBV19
CASSIDREFTNEQYF
TGTGCCAGTAGTATCGACAGAGAATTTACCAACGAGCAGTACTTC
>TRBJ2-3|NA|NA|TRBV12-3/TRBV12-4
CASSITTDTQYF
TGTGCCAGCAGTATTACTACAGATACGCAGTATTTT
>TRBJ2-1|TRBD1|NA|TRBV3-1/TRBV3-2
CASSQRDRPLYNEQFF
TGTGCCAGCAGTCAACGGGACAGACCACTCTACAATGAGCAGTTCTTC
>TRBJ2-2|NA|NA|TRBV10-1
CASSAGAVFSTNTGELFF
TGCGCCAGCAGTGCGGGTGCGGTCTTTTCAACTAACACCGGGGAGCTGTTTTTT
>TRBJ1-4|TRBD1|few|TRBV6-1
CASSVQTGTGLATNEKLFF
TGTGCCAGCAGTGTACAAACCGGGACAGGTTTAGCGACTAATGAAAAACTGTTTTTT
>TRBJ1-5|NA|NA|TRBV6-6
CASDSDLGNQPQHF
TGTGCCAGTGACTCGGATCTAGGTAATCAGCCCCAGCATTTT
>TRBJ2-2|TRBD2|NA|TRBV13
CASSPWGGGAFGELFF
TGTGCCAGCAGCCCATGGGGCGGGGGGGCCTTCGGGGAGCTGTTTTTT
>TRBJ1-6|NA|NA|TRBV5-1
CASSAGDNSPLHF
TGCGCCAGCAGTGCAGGGGATAATTCACCCCTCCACTTT
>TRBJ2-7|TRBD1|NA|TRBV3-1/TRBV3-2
CASSRDRTYEQYF
TGTGCCAGCAGTCGGGACAGAACCTACGAGCAGTACTTC
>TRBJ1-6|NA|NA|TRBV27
CASSLEAAHTYNSPLHF
TGTGCCAGCAGTTTAGAGGCAGCTCATACCTATAATTCACCCCTCCACTTT
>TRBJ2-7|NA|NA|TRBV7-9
CASSPTPSSYEQYF
TGTGCCAGCAGCCCCACCCCTAGCTCCTACGAGCAGTACTTC
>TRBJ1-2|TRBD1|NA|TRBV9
CASSAGQFYGYTF
TGTGCCAGCAGCGCGGGACAGTTTTATGGCTACACCTTC
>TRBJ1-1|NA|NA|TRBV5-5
CASSLGVVESYTEAFF
TGTGCCAGCAGCTTGGGTGTTGTAGAAAGTTACACTGAAGCTTTCTTT
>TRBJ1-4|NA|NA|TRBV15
CATSIKVGRVNEKLFF
TGTGCCACCAGCATTAAGGTCGGCAGGGTGAATGAAAAACTGTTTTTT
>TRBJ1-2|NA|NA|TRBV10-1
CARQGSRGYTF
TGCGCCAGACAGGGATCGCGGGGCTACACCTTC
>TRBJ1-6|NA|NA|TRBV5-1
CASSRQDGLGSLHF
TGCGCCAGCAGCCGACAGGACGGCCTCGGTTCCCTCCACTTT
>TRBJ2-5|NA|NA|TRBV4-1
CASSQDPVSVTQYF
TGCGCCAGCAGCCAAGATCCCGTTTCAGTGACCCAGTACTTC
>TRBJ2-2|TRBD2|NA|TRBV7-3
CASSLLSGGNTGELFF
TGTGCCAGCAGCTTACTAAGCGGGGGGAACACCGGGGAGCTGTTTTTT
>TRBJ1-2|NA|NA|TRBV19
CASSRTREARFNYGYTF
TGTGCCAGTAGCCGTACCCGGGAGGCAAGGTTTAACTATGGCTACACCTTC
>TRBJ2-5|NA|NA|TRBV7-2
CASSAGGGYAQETQYF
TGTGCCAGCAGCGCAGGAGGCGGGTACGCTCAAGAGACCCAGTACTTC
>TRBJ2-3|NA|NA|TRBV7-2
CASSSTGGAGRDTQYF
TGTGCCAGCAGCTCCACTGGGGGGGCGGGGAGAGATACGCAGTATTTT
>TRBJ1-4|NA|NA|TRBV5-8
CASSWDGSNEKLFF
TGTGCCAGCAGCTGGGACGGGAGTAATGAAAAACTGTTTTTT
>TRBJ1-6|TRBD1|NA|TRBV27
CASSLVGTDNSPLHF
TGTGCCAGCAGTTTAGTTGGGACAGATAATTCACCCCTCCACTTT
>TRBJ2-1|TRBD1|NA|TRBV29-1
CSGQGYNEQFF
TGCAGCGGACAGGGTTACAATGAGCAGTTCTTC
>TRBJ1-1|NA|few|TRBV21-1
CASSFTGTGGFSAFF
TGTGCCAGCAGCTTTACCGGGACAGGGGGATTTTCGGCTTTCTTT
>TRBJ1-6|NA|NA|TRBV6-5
CASSYRGRDSPLHF
TGTGCCAGCAGTTACCGGGGTAGAGATTCACCCCTCCACTTT
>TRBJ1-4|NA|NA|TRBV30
CAWSPGGGRGEKLFF
TGTGCCTGGAGCCCCGGCGGGGGAAGAGGTGAAAAACTGTTTTTT
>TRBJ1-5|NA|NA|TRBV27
CASSQISNQPQHF
TGTGCCAGCAGCCAGATTAGCAATCAGCCCCAGCATTTT
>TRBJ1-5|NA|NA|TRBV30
CAWAVRQGQPQHF
TGTGCCTGGGCCGTCCGTCAGGGGCAGCCCCAGCATTTT
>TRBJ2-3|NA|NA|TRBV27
CASSPAAPGLITDTQYF
TGTGCCAGCAGCCCGGCTGCTCCGGGACTCATCACAGATACGCAGTATTTT
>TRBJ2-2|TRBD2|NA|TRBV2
CASSAPGLAAVGELFF
TGTGCCAGCAGTGCCCCGGGACTAGCGGCCGTGGGGGAGCTGTTTTTT
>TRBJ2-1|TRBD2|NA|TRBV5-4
CASSLRLAGVGEQFF
TGTGCCAGCAGCTTGCGCCTAGCGGGGGTGGGTGAGCAGTTCTTC
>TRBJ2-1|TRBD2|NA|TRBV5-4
CASRGLAGAGGNEQFF
TGTGCCAGCAGAGGGCTAGCGGGGGCCGGCGGGAATGAGCAGTTCTTC
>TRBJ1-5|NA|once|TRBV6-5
CASHTVGSNQPQHF
TGTGCCAGCCACACAGTAGGTAGCAATCAGCCCCAGCATTTT
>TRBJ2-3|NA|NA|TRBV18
CASSPPRPGVGTDTQYF
TGTGCCAGCTCACCTCCTCGCCCGGGGGTTGGCACAGATACGCAGTATTTT
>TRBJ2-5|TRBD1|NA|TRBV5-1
CASSPGQGAETQYF
TGCGCCAGCAGCCCGGGACAGGGGGCAGAGACCCAGTACTTC
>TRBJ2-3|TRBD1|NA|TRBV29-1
CSVRPGQGLSTDTQYF
TGCAGCGTAAGACCGGGACAGGGGCTAAGCACAGATACGCAGTATTTT
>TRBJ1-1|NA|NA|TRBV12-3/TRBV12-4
CASSFMDSGRAFF
TGTGCCAGCAGTTTCATGGACAGCGGGAGAGCTTTCTTT